Below are 19 T cell receptor beta chains sequenced from a single sample in a study of blood T cell repertoires in COVID-19 (dated by TCRdb to 2020 to 2021). The library came from the immunoSEQ multiplex PCR assay. TCRdb retrieved this table from immuneACCESS and kept in-frame rearrangements only. Not all clones are present; in checked studies, unresolved V genes account for under half, and no reason is known for the remainder. The sample table records about 230,000 clones; roughly 83% of these occur just once. The ten top clones hold 27% of the sample. The source material was peripheral blood. Receptors were obtained from a man in his forties with acute or convalescent COVID-19.

The genes are TRBV6-1 and TRBJ1-6; possible D gene TRBD1, 6 bases. The V end was cut by 1 base, the J end by 9 bases, with 19 bases between. The germline CDR1 and CDR2 sequences are MNHNS and SASEGT. The CDR3 is 17 amino acids. The CDR3 region has the DNA TGTGCCAGCAGTGAAGAGCACTTACAGGGTTTAGGTTCACCCCTCCACTTT. Its translation is CASSEEHLQGLGSPLHF.

V and J are TRBV3-1 (or the pseudogene TRBV3-2) and TRBJ2-7, with 13 bases fitting TRBD2. The CDR3 totals 16 residues. With 3 bases clipped from V and 7 bases from J, the junction kept 9 bases outside the gene matches. The germline V gene has CDR1 LGHDT and CDR2 YNNKEL (reference sequence). This CDR3 reads CASSHSGLAGVREQYF. The CDR3, as DNA: TGTGCCAGCAGCCATTCCGGACTAGCGGGAGTGCGAGAGCAGTACTTC.

The chain is built from TRBV19 and TRBJ2-1; D ambiguous. V lost 3 bases and J 0 bases, leaving 6 bases between the germline ends. CDR3 length: 14 residues. Germline CDR1 reads LNHDA; CDR2 reads SQIVND (reference sequence). CDR3 amino acids: CASSMETSYNEQFF. For the CDR3, the DNA is TGTGCCAGTAGTATGGAGACCTCCTACAATGAGCAGTTCTTC.

V gene TRBV15 combines with J gene TRBJ2-1; 9 nucleotides agree with TRBD2. The CDR3 spans 16 residues. Trimming at V came to 0 bases and at J to 9 bases, leaving 9 bases not matched to a gene. Germline V gives CDR1 LNHNV, CDR2 YYDKDF (reference sequence). CDR3 loop: CATSRDSSGRGSEQFF. The CDR3 DNA is TGTGCCACCAGCAGAGATAGTAGCGGGAGAGGCAGTGAGCAGTTCTTC.

This clone has a handful of counts. The chain carries TRBV7-8 and TRBJ1-1; D is undetermined. Per the germline V gene, CDR1 is SGHVS and CDR2 is FQNEAQ. Trimming left V 2 bases short and J 1 base short, with 5 bases between. The CDR3 is made up of 13 amino acids. This CDR3 is CASSLSGNTEAFF. In nucleotides, the CDR3 is TGTGCCAGCAGCTTATCGGGGAACACTGAAGCTTTCTTT.

This clone was detected a few times. This chain links TRBV11-3 with TRBJ1-1; D ambiguous. The germline V gene encodes CDR1 SGHNT and CDR2 YENEEA. The CDR3 totals 14 residues. Trimming took 3 bases from V and 0 from J, leaving 8 bases between them. DNA for the CDR3: TGTGCCAGCAGCTTGAGACACATGAACACTGAAGCTTTCTTT. Protein sequence: CASSLRHMNTEAFF.

This clone was counted only a few times. The rearrangement uses TRBV15 and TRBJ2-1, with 10 positions matching TRBD1. Germline V gene lookup returns CDR1 LNHNV and CDR2 YYDKDF (reference sequence). With V trimmed by 6 bases and J by 9 bases, 8 bases remained unmatched. CDR3 length: 14 residues. The CDR3 spells CATRTGQGWGEQFF. CDR3 DNA: TGTGCCACCAGAACGGGACAGGGGTGGGGTGAGCAGTTCTTC.

The genes are TRBV2 and TRBJ1-2; no reliable D call. There are 15 residues in the CDR3. Germline V gene data show CDR1 as SNHLY and CDR2 as FYNNEI. V lost 10 bases and J 5 bases, leaving 23 bases between the germline ends. The CDR3 DNA follows: TGTGCCACCCCCTCGTTAGAGTCGGTCCCGTATGGCTACACCTTC. Translation: CATPSLESVPYGYTF.

The V gene is TRBV7-2, the J gene TRBJ2-1; 7 bases are a match to TRBD2. This CDR3 region has 15 residues. Germline CDR1 SGHTA, CDR2 FQGNSA. The V segment lost 5 bases and the J segment 2 bases; nucleotides outside the gene matches: 6. CDR3 amino acids: CASSRDYQAYNEQFF. CDR3 in DNA: TGTGCCAGCAGCCGGGACTACCAGGCCTACAATGAGCAGTTCTTC.

J is TRBJ1-2 and V is TRBV5-1; the match to TRBD1 covers 7 bases. The CDR3 is made up of 16 amino acids. With 4 bases clipped from V and 2 bases from J, the junction kept 11 bases outside the gene matches. Germline CDR1 reads SGHRS; CDR2 reads YFSETQ. CDR3 protein: CASSLNPGTANYGYTF. The CDR3 DNA is TGCGCCAGCAGCCTTAACCCCGGGACAGCGAACTATGGCTACACCTTC.

CDR3 sequence (DNA): TGTGCCAGCAGTACTACAGGACAGCCCCAGCATTTT. This translates into CASSTTGQPQHF. The chain joins TRBV6-5 to TRBJ1-5, with a tentative D call TRBD1 (5 bases). Germline CDR1 MNHEY, CDR2 SVGAGI. Trimming removed 5 bases at V and 7 bases at J, with 9 bases between. The CDR3 length is 12 residues.

The V call is TRBV5-4, the J call TRBJ1-1; tentative D call: TRBD1 (5 bases). The germline CDR1 and CDR2 sequences are SGHNT and YYREEE (reference sequence). The length of the CDR3 is 15 residues. V shed 4 bases and J shed 2 bases, with 15 bases lying between them. In DNA form, the CDR3 reads TGTGCCAGCAGCCCTCCCAGGGTTGCCAACACTGAAGCTTTCTTT. Its translation is CASSPPRVANTEAFF.

In this sample, this clone turned up once. The chain has TRBV5-1 and TRBJ2-1; a weak D match, TRBD2 (6 bases). This CDR3 spans 14 amino acids. V was pared by 3 bases and J by 5 bases, with 12 bases between. Looked up from germline, CDR1 is SGHRS and CDR2 is YFSETQ. In DNA, the CDR3 is TGCGCCAGCAGCTCGCGGGATAGGGACAATGAGCAGTTCTTC. This gives the protein CASSSRDRDNEQFF.

This clone was seen a single time. This chain links TRBV7-2 with TRBJ1-3, with D possibly matching TRBD1 (5 bases). The CDR3 is 14 amino acids. V was shortened by 0 bases and J by 2 bases, with 5 bases between the two germline ends. Germline CDR1 SGHTA, CDR2 FQGNSA. This CDR3 is CASSLAGPGNTIYF. The CDR3 DNA reads as TGTGCCAGCAGCTTAGCGGGGCCTGGAAACACCATATATTTT.

The chain is built from TRBV7-9 and TRBJ1-1; D is ambiguous. The CDR3 runs 13 residues. Germline-derived CDR1 and CDR2 are SEHNR and FQNEAQ (reference sequence). V lost 3 bases and J lost 7, with 12 bases in between. The CDR3 DNA sequence: TGTGCCAGCAGCTTCTCTGGTCGGGGTGAAGCTTTCTTT. The encoded protein is CASSFSGRGEAFF.

The chain joins TRBV13 to TRBJ2-2; 8 bases are a match to TRBD2. The V gene end was trimmed by 3 bases and the J gene end by 0 bases; junction bases not matched to a gene: 0. This CDR3 region has 15 residues. Germline V gene data show CDR1 as PRHDT and CDR2 as FYEKMQ (reference sequence). The CDR3 DNA reads TGTGCCAGCAGCTTGGGACTAGCGAACACCGGGGAGCTGTTTTTT. This encodes CASSLGLANTGELFF.

V gene TRBV6-2 or TRBV6-3 combines with J gene TRBJ2-1, with D perhaps matching TRBD2 (6 bases). Germline CDR1 and CDR2: MNHEY and SVGEGT. The germline V and J ends were trimmed by 7 bases and 4 bases, with 20 bases remaining between them. This CDR3 is built from 16 residues. CDR3 sequence: CASTPASGTSYNEQFF. CDR3 nucleotide sequence: TGTGCCAGCACCCCCGCTTCCGGGACTTCATACAATGAGCAGTTCTTC.

This clone appeared once. V gene TRBV5-6 combines with J gene TRBJ2-7; 11 bases map to TRBD1. This CDR3 contains 16 residues. The germline V gene has CDR1 SGHDT and CDR2 YYEEEE. The junction had 11 bases not matched to a gene; V was cut back by 2 bases and J by 7 bases. The CDR3 DNA reads TGTGCCAGCAGCTTTGGACAGGGGGCAATGTCGATGGAGCAGTACTTC. Translated: CASSFGQGAMSMEQYF.

The chain combines TRBV2 with TRBJ2-3, with D perhaps TRBD2 (6 bases). The ends were cut back, 8 bases at V and 5 bases at J, with 17 bases in the middle. The CDR3 is 14 residues long. The germline gives CDR1 SNHLY, CDR2 FYNNEI. The CDR3 spells CASRSDNGRDTQYF. The CDR3 region has the DNA TGTGCCAGCCGTAGCGATAACGGGAGAGATACGCAGTATTTT.